This TCR beta chain was obtained from a study of OX40 agonist ivuxolimab in advanced cancers. As for the study in general: Patients received the agonistic anti-OX40 (CD134) antibody ivuxolimab.

With baseline, cycle 4 day 1, and cycle 7 day 1 as timepoints, blood was sampled. Regarding the study as a whole: Both blood CD4+ and CD8+ T cells showed clonal growth by week 6 at 0.1 to 3.0 mg/kg. Averaging showed that CD8+ T cells had more expanded clones than CD4+ did.

Germline CDR1 SGHTA, CDR2 FQGNSA. With V trimmed by 3 bases and J by 1 base, 0 bases remained unmatched. The CDR3 covers 13 residues. On this clone: The target antigen is unknown.

The assay was immunoSEQ multiplex PCR, and TCRdb's table has in-frame clones only and misses some. Of tens of thousands of clones detected, more than 80% appear once; the ten largest clones hold less than 7.5%. The sequencing used CD4+ or CD8+ T cells sorted from blood, collected in a trial of the OX40 agonist ivuxolimab. This clonotype was sampled from an adult with an advanced solid tumor such as melanoma, head and neck, liver or kidney cancer. V gene TRBV7-2 combines with J gene TRBJ2-7, with 7 bases fitting TRBD2. In DNA, the CDR3 is TGTGCCAGCAGCTTCGGGGGGTCCTACGAGCAGTACTTC. Amino acid sequence: CASSFGGSYEQYF. Complete variable domain (other parts from reference TRBV7-2 and TRBJ2-7): GAGVSQSPSNKVTEKGKDVELRCDPISGHTALYWYRQSLGQGLEFLIYFQGNSAPDKSGLPSDRFSAERTGGSVSTLTIQRTQQEDSAVYLCASSFGGSYEQYFGPGTRLTVT.